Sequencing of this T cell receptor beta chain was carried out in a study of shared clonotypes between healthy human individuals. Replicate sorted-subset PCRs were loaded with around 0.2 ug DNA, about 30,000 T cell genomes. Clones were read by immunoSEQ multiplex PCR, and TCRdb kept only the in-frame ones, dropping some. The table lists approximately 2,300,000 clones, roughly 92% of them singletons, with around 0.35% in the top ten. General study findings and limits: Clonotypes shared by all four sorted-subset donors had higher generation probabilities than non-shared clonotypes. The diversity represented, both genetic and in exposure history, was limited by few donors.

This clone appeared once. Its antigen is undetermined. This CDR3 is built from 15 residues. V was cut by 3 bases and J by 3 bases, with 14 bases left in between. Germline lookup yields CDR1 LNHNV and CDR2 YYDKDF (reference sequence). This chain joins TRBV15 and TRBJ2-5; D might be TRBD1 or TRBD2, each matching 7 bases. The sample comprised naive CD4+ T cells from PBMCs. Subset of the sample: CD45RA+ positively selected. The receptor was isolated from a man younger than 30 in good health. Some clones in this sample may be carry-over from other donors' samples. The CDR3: CATSRGRGPEETQYF. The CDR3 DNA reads TGTGCCACCAGCAGGGGGAGGGGGCCCGAAGAGACCCAGTACTTC.